These T cell receptor beta chains were read from a single sample in a study of blood T cells in healthy people across ages. MiXCR was run by TCRdb on the 5' RACE reads, yielding one entry per CDR3 protein. The table has more than 800,000 distinct CDR3 sequences, around 30% seen once. Sequencing was carried out using blood. All receptors derive from a woman of 80 years or more in good health. The CDR3 runs from the conserved cysteine through the conserved F or W. The order of the fields is clone size, D gene, CDR3 length, J gene, V gene, CDR3 DNA, CDR3 protein. A D gene is named only where the DNA matches it firmly. Only part of the rows carry a size: once, few, many, or a class if the clone is expanded.

abundance: NA
d_gene: NA
len: 17
j_gene: TRBJ1-1
v_gene: TRBV6-2/TRBV6-3
CDR3nt: TGTGCCTGCCACCCTACCTCAAGGTCACGCCGGGACACTGAAGCTTTCTTT
CDR3aa: CACHPTSRSRRDTEAFF

abundance: many
d_gene: TRBD2
len: 14
j_gene: TRBJ2-4
v_gene: TRBV20-1
CDR3nt: TGCAGTGCTAGAGAAGTAGCGGGGGGGTATATTCAGTACTTC
CDR3aa: CSAREVAGGYIQYF

abundance: few
d_gene: TRBD2
len: 15
j_gene: TRBJ2-5
v_gene: TRBV19
CDR3nt: TGTGCCAGCATCGGGCAAGGACTAGCGGGGAAGACCCAGTACTTC
CDR3aa: CASIGQGLAGKTQYF

abundance: few
d_gene: TRBD2
len: 18
j_gene: TRBJ2-2
v_gene: TRBV7-2
CDR3nt: TGTGCCAGCAGCCCGACGTTTAGCGGGGGGGCCATTCTCGGGGAGCTGTTTTTT
CDR3aa: CASSPTFSGGAILGELFF

abundance: many
d_gene: TRBD2
len: 16
j_gene: TRBJ2-5
v_gene: TRBV4-3
CDR3nt: TGCGCCAGCAGCCAAGATAGACTAGCGGCTCGAGAGACCCAGTACTTC
CDR3aa: CASSQDRLAARETQYF

abundance: NA
d_gene: NA
len: 13
j_gene: TRBJ2-7
v_gene: TRBV11-2
CDR3nt: TGTGCCAGCAGCTTAGAAAGGGTTCACGAGCAGTACTTC
CDR3aa: CASSLERVHEQYF

abundance: NA
d_gene: NA
len: 12
j_gene: TRBJ1-5
v_gene: TRBV28
CDR3nt: TGTGCCCGGGGCCCGTCCAATCAGCCCCAGCATTTT
CDR3aa: CARGPSNQPQHF

abundance: NA
d_gene: NA
len: 15
j_gene: TRBJ2-1
v_gene: TRBV20-1
CDR3nt: TGCAGTGCTAGGGACCAACCCCAGGGGTACAATGAGCAGTTCTTC
CDR3aa: CSARDQPQGYNEQFF

abundance: NA
d_gene: TRBD1
len: 15
j_gene: TRBJ2-1
v_gene: TRBV5-5
CDR3nt: TGTGCCGGCAGCTACACGACAGGGGGCTGGGATGAGCAGTTCTTC
CDR3aa: CAGSYTTGGWDEQFF

abundance: NA
d_gene: TRBD1
len: 14
j_gene: TRBJ2-1
v_gene: TRBV9
CDR3nt: TGTGCCAGCAGCGCCCGGGACAGTTCCTACGAGCAGTTCTTC
CDR3aa: CASSARDSSYEQFF

abundance: many
d_gene: NA
len: 14
j_gene: TRBJ2-3
v_gene: TRBV7-9
CDR3nt: TGTGCCAGCAGCTTACCTCCCCGGTCCGATACGCAGTATTTT
CDR3aa: CASSLPPRSDTQYF

abundance: NA
d_gene: TRBD1
len: 16
j_gene: TRBJ2-1
v_gene: TRBV3-1
CDR3nt: TGTGCCAGCAGCCCCCCGCGGACAGGGTCTGGAAATGAGCAGTTCTTC
CDR3aa: CASSPPRTGSGNEQFF

abundance: few
d_gene: TRBD1
len: 15
j_gene: TRBJ2-7
v_gene: TRBV5-5
CDR3nt: TGTGCCAGCAGCCTAACAGGGGGCCTTGACTACGAGCAGTACTTC
CDR3aa: CASSLTGGLDYEQYF

abundance: many
d_gene: TRBD1
len: 17
j_gene: TRBJ1-5
v_gene: TRBV7-2
CDR3nt: TGTGCCAGCAGCAGCCTTGGACAGGGGAACGGCAATCAGCCCCAGCATTTT
CDR3aa: CASSSLGQGNGNQPQHF

abundance: NA
d_gene: NA
len: 13
j_gene: TRBJ2-7
v_gene: TRBV30
CDR3nt: TGTGCCTGGAGTGGGGTTAGCCGGTACGAGCAGTACTTC
CDR3aa: CAWSGVSRYEQYF

abundance: many
d_gene: NA
len: 13
j_gene: TRBJ2-7
v_gene: TRBV7-2
CDR3nt: TGTGCCAGCAGTTCCGGGACCGCCCTCGAGCAGTACTTC
CDR3aa: CASSSGTALEQYF

abundance: many
d_gene: NA
len: 14
j_gene: TRBJ1-6
v_gene: TRBV12-3/TRBV12-4
CDR3nt: TGTGCCAGCAGTTTAGGGACAGACAATTCACCCCTCCACTTT
CDR3aa: CASSLGTDNSPLHF

abundance: NA
d_gene: NA
len: 16
j_gene: TRBJ2-7
v_gene: TRBV4-3
CDR3nt: TGCGCCAGCAGCCAAGCAGCCGGACAGCTTGGATACGAGCAGTACTTC
CDR3aa: CASSQAAGQLGYEQYF

abundance: NA
d_gene: NA
len: 17
j_gene: TRBJ1-1
v_gene: TRBV7-2
CDR3nt: TGTGCCAGCAGCTCGAGGGGTTGGGGGAGGGAGAACACTGAAGCTTTCTTT
CDR3aa: CASSSRGWGRENTEAFF

abundance: NA
d_gene: NA
len: 14
j_gene: TRBJ2-5
v_gene: TRBV25-1
CDR3nt: TGTGCCAGCAGTGAAGAAGGGGTTTGGGAGACCCAGTACTTC
CDR3aa: CASSEEGVWETQYF

abundance: NA
d_gene: NA
len: 11
j_gene: TRBJ2-3
v_gene: TRBV24-1
CDR3nt: TGTGCCACCAGGGGAGGAGATACGCAGTATTTT
CDR3aa: CATRGGDTQYF

abundance: NA
d_gene: TRBD1
len: 14
j_gene: TRBJ2-3
v_gene: TRBV12-3/TRBV12-4
CDR3nt: TGTGCCAGCAGCCAACGGACAGGGGCAGATGCGCAGTATTTT
CDR3aa: CASSQRTGADAQYF

abundance: many
d_gene: TRBD2
len: 16
j_gene: TRBJ2-3
v_gene: TRBV20-1
CDR3nt: TGCAGTGCGATTGGACTAGCGGGGGGGTCCACAGATACGCAGTATTTT
CDR3aa: CSAIGLAGGSTDTQYF

abundance: many
d_gene: TRBD2
len: 16
j_gene: TRBJ2-5
v_gene: TRBV20-1
CDR3nt: TGCAGTGCTATTTCCCCAGCGGGGGGCCTCCAAGAGACCCAGTACTTC
CDR3aa: CSAISPAGGLQETQYF

abundance: once
d_gene: TRBD1
len: 16
j_gene: TRBJ1-4
v_gene: TRBV4-2
CDR3nt: TGTGCCAGCAGCCAAGATAAGACAGGGGCAGGGGAAAAACTGTTTTTT
CDR3aa: CASSQDKTGAGEKLFF

abundance: NA
d_gene: TRBD1
len: 19
j_gene: TRBJ1-1
v_gene: TRBV15
CDR3nt: TGTGCCACCAGCAGAGATGTGAGTGGGACAGGGAGGTGGGCCACTGAAGCTTTCTTT
CDR3aa: CATSRDVSGTGRWATEAFF

abundance: NA
d_gene: NA
len: 16
j_gene: TRBJ1-1
v_gene: TRBV5-5
CDR3nt: TGTGCCAGCAGCGAGGACAGTCACCCCGGGGACACTGAAGCTTTCTTT
CDR3aa: CASSEDSHPGDTEAFF

abundance: many
d_gene: NA
len: 13
j_gene: TRBJ2-6
v_gene: TRBV10-3
CDR3nt: TGTGCCTCGAAGGACTCTGGGGCCAACGTCCTGACTTTC
CDR3aa: CASKDSGANVLTF

abundance: many
d_gene: TRBD2
len: 13
j_gene: TRBJ2-1
v_gene: TRBV20-1
CDR3nt: TGCAGTGCTCCCCGGGGGGGGTACAATGAGCAGTTCTTC
CDR3aa: CSAPRGGYNEQFF

abundance: NA
d_gene: TRBD1
len: 14
j_gene: TRBJ1-2
v_gene: TRBV5-4
CDR3nt: TGTGCCAGCACCAGGGGACAGGGGGACGTTGACTACACCTTC
CDR3aa: CASTRGQGDVDYTF

abundance: NA
d_gene: NA
len: 13
j_gene: TRBJ1-6
v_gene: TRBV30
CDR3nt: TGTGCCCGAGGGCCGGGCCGCAATTCACCCCTCCACTTT
CDR3aa: CARGPGRNSPLHF

abundance: NA
d_gene: TRBD1
len: 15
j_gene: TRBJ1-2
v_gene: TRBV6-6
CDR3nt: TGTGCCAGCACCAGGGGGATACAGGGCAGCTATGGCTACACCTTC
CDR3aa: CASTRGIQGSYGYTF

abundance: few
d_gene: NA
len: 17
j_gene: TRBJ2-3
v_gene: TRBV7-2
CDR3nt: TGTGCCAGCAGCACCCCGACAAAGGCCCCTAGCACAGATACGCAGTATTTT
CDR3aa: CASSTPTKAPSTDTQYF

abundance: NA
d_gene: NA
len: 16
j_gene: TRBJ2-3
v_gene: TRBV12-3/TRBV12-4
CDR3nt: TGTGCCAGCAGTTCCACTCCCGGGACCCTCACAGATACGCAGTATTTT
CDR3aa: CASSSTPGTLTDTQYF

abundance: NA
d_gene: NA
len: 13
j_gene: TRBJ1-5
v_gene: TRBV5-5
CDR3nt: TGTGCCGGCAGCTTGTGGGCAGATCAGCCCCAGCATTTT
CDR3aa: CAGSLWADQPQHF

abundance: many
d_gene: NA
len: 18
j_gene: TRBJ2-6
v_gene: TRBV6-1
CDR3nt: TGTGCCAGCAGCCGATACCCCGGTCGGGAGACTGGGGCCAACGTCCTGACTTTC
CDR3aa: CASSRYPGRETGANVLTF

abundance: many
d_gene: NA
len: 14
j_gene: TRBJ2-5
v_gene: TRBV9
CDR3nt: TGTGCCAGCAGCCCCGGAACCAGTTACGAGACCCAGTACTTC
CDR3aa: CASSPGTSYETQYF

abundance: many
d_gene: NA
len: 15
j_gene: TRBJ2-5
v_gene: TRBV10-2
CDR3nt: TGCGCCAGCAGTGAACCACGGCCTCCCAGGAGGACCCAGTACTTC
CDR3aa: CASSEPRPPRRTQYF

abundance: NA
d_gene: NA
len: 15
j_gene: TRBJ1-2
v_gene: TRBV6-5
CDR3nt: TGTGCCAGTAGTCCAAGACAGCTATCAAACTATGGCTACACCTTC
CDR3aa: CASSPRQLSNYGYTF